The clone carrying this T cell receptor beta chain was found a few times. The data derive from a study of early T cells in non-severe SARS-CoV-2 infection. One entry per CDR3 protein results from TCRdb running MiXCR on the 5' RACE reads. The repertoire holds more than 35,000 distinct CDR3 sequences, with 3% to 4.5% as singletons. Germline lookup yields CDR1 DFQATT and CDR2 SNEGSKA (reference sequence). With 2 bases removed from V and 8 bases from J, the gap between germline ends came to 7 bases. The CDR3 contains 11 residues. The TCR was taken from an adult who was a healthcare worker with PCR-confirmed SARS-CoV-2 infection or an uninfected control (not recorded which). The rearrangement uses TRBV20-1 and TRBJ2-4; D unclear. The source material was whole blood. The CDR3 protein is CSARRTDIQYF. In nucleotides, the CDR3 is TGCAGTGCTAGAAGAACGGACATTCAGTACTTC.